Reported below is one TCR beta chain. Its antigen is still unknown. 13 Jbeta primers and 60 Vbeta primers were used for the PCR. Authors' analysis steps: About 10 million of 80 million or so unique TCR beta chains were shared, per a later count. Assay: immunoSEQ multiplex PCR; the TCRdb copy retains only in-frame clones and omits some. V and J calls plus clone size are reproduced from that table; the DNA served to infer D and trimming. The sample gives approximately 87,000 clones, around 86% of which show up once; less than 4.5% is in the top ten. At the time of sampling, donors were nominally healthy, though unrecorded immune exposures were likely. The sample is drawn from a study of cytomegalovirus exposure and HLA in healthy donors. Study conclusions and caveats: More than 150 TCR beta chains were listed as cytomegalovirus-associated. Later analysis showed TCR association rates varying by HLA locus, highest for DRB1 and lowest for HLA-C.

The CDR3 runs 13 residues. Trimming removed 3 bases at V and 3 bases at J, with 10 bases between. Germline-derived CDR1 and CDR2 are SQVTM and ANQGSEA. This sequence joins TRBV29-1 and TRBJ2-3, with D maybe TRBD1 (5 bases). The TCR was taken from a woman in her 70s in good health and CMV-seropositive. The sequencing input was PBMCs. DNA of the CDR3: TGCAGCGTTGATTCAGGGCCTACAGATACGCAGTATTTT. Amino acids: CSVDSGPTDTQYF.